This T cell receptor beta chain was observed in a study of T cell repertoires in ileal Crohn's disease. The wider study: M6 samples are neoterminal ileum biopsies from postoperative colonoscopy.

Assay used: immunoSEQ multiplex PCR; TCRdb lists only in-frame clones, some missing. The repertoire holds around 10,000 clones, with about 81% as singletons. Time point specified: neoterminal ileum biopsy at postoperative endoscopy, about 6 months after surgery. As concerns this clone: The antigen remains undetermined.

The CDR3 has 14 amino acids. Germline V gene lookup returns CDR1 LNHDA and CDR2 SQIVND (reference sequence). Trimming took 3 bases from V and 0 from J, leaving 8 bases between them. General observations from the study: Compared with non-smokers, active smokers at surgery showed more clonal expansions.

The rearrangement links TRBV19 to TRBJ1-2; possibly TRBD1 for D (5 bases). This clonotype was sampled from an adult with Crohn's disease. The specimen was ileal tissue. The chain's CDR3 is CASSMRQSNYGYTF. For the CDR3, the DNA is TGTGCCAGTAGTATGAGACAGTCTAACTATGGCTACACCTTC.